This T cell receptor beta chain came from a study of shared clonotypes between healthy human individuals (dated by TCRdb to 2018 to 2021). Some background on the complete study: Three men and a couple of women, aged 18 to 49 years, made up the cohort. For each donor, CD4 naive and CD4 memory were each given three plates, CD8 naive was given two plates, and CD8 memory was given one plate. Blood TCR repertoires of several healthy adults were deeply sequenced to estimate repertoire size and the extent of clonotype sharing between individuals. Libraries were prepared and TCR repertoires were sequenced by different laboratories using diverse techniques, in order to increase sequencing depth and limit assay-specific biases. Each donor's leukapheresis produced roughly between roughly 0.9 and 8.9 billion PBMCs.

Taken from the germline V gene, the CDR1 and CDR2 loops are SGDLS and YYNGEE. The CDR3 has 14 amino acids, counting the end cysteine and phenylalanine. The only DNA kept is the CDR3, 42 bases in frame from the first base. For the CD8 naive samples, CD45RO-negative cells were positively selected for CCR7, yielding a CD45RA+CCR7+ population from which TemRA cells were excluded. The donors were healthy, HIV-negative adults who had no recently reported acute infections or vaccinations. All donors were Caucasian adults living in Nashville, Tennessee, USA. Blood was collected by leukapheresis, and PBMCs were isolated by Ficoll-Histopaque density gradient centrifugation and then cryopreserved in liquid nitrogen vapor phase. Analytical flow cytometry was used to check the purity and quantity of each magnetically sorted T cell population. Genomic DNA was isolated from every sorted fraction and measured by UV absorbance on a Nanodrop 2000c.

Using the deep immunoSEQ assay, TCR CDR3 regions were amplified from genomic DNA by multiplex PCR. For each cell subset, the extracted genomic DNA was distributed evenly across all wells of several immunoSEQ 96-well plates, and each plate served as one replicate. For sorted subsets, 150 to 200 ng genomic DNA, equal to about 30,000 T cell genomes, was loaded into each replicate PCR. The purified libraries were quantified using a Qubit 3.0 fluorometer, sized with a Bioanalyzer 2100, and then quantified again using the KAPA Library Quantification kit. Every immunoSEQ 96-well plate was sequenced on a dedicated single-read 150-cycle Illumina NextSeq 550 flow cell. Turning to the authors' computational methods: Because only junctional sequences without quality scores were contained in the immunoSEQ output, filtering matching that applied to full-length reads could not be performed. To assign V/J genes and CDR3, sequences were annotated using PyIR, a Python wrapper for IgBLAST v1.9, with IMGT germline references. Any read was removed if the V/J assignment was weak (E-value above 1e-6), the CDR3 was missing, or the read contained stop codons, out-of-frame junctions, or ambiguous translated residues. V3J clonotypes were defined by identical inferred V gene, J gene, and CDR3 amino acid sequence. The percentage overlap between two repertoires was calculated by dividing the number of shared unique clonotypes by the size of the smaller repertoire. RTK rarefaction, the Chao1 estimator, and Recon v2.1 estimates of unobserved clonotypes were used to assess repertoire richness. Generation probabilities for all TCRbeta clonotypes obtained by the gDNA method from a handful of donors were computed using OLGA. TCRdb obtained this table from immuneACCESS and retained in-frame rearrangements with V and J assigned. These tables miss some clones; where compared with another copy, unresolved V genes account for less than half of the shortfall, and the remainder is unexplained. V and J calls and clone size follow that table, whereas D and trimming were derived from the DNA. The sample table records approximately 720,000 clones; 92% of these occur just once. Together, the top ten hold about 24% of the sample.

Here is what the overall study found, with its caveats: Naive subsets generally had larger estimated clonotype richness than memory subsets did. Compared with non-shared clonotypes, the clonotypes found in all four sorted-subset donors had higher generation probabilities. Across a handful of donors, roughly 5.4% of naive CD4, approximately 3.5% of naive CD8, under 2.5% of memory CD4, and 0.3% to 0.45% of memory CD8 clonotypes were shared. Because the study included a small number of donors, the genetic and exposure-history diversity represented was limited. Sampling was restricted to blood, and TCR repertoires in tissue are likely to differ from TCR repertoires in blood. Pairwise subsampling indicated that sequencing depth was expected to affect the degree of clonotype sharing among donors. Even with the large sequencing depth, rarefaction of the sorted-subset datasets indicated that sequencing was incomplete.

In its sample, this clone was seen once. The target of this receptor is not known. Its ends do not fully match the called genes, so a read error is possible. The material sequenced was naive CD8+ T cells sorted from blood. The cell subset or site label, read with the paper, signifies: CD45RA+CCR7+. The origin of this receptor is a man aged 25-45 years in good health. Recombination connected TRBV9 to TRBJ2-7, with TRBD1 matching 10 junction bases. The CDR3 loop reads CASSVTGDRGPEDF. The sequence in DNA is TGTGCCAGCAGCGTAACGGGGGACAGGGGCCCTGAGGACTTC.